This entry concerns a single T cell receptor (beta chain). Its antigen remains unknown. The length of the CDR3 is 14 residues. Germline loops: CDR1 SGHVS, CDR2 FNYEAQ. V lost 7 bases and J lost 7; bases outside the gene matches: 7. It was with 60 Vbeta and 13 Jbeta primers that the PCR ran. Measured with immunoSEQ multiplex PCR; TCRdb has only the in-frame clones, and not every one. Seen here are about 130,000 clones, roughly four fifths observed once, and the top ten hold roughly 2%. The data originate from a study of cytomegalovirus exposure and HLA in healthy donors. Study-wide results and caveats: Later analysis identified several of the most significant clusters that appeared linked to common viral pathogens.

Sequencing used PBMCs. The TCR was taken from a man in his thirties or forties in good health and CMV-seronegative. V is TRBV7-6 and J is TRBJ1-4; 9 nucleotides agree with TRBD1. The CDR3 loop reads CASTLGTGTEKLFF. CDR3 sequence (DNA): TGTGCCAGCACCCTCGGGACAGGGACTGAAAAACTGTTTTTT.